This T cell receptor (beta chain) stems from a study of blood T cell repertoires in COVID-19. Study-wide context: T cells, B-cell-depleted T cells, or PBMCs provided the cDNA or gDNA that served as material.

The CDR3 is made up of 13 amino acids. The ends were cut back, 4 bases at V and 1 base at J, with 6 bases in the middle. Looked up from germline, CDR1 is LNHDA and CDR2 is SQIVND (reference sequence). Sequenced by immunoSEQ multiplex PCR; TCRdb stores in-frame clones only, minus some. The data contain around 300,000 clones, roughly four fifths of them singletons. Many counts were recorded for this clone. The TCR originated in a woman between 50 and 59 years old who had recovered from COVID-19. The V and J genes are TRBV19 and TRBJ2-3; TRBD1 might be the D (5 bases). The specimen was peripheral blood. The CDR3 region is CASSTTGTDTQYF. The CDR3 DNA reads TGTGCCAGTAGTACGACAGGCACAGATACGCAGTATTTT. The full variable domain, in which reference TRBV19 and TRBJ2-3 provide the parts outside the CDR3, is DGGITQSPKYLFRKEGQNVTLSCEQNLNHDAMYWYRQDPGQGLRLIYYSQIVNDFQKGDIAEGYSVSREKKESFPLTVTSAQKNPTAFYLCASSTTGTDTQYFGPGTRLTVL.